This is a list of T cell receptor beta chains from one sample in a study of blood T cell repertoires in COVID-19. The repertoire was sequenced with immunoSEQ multiplex PCR; TCRdb's copy has only in-frame clones and lacks some. The sample has around 300,000 clones, 80% to 90% seen once. Source material: PBMCs or T cells enriched from blood (not recorded which). The source is a man aged 25 to 40 who had recovered from COVID-19. The CDR3 runs from the conserved cysteine through the conserved F or W. The D gene is left open where the match is weak. Expanded clones get a size class; other rows say once, few or many, or leave the size out.

TRBV19	NA	NA	TRBJ1-3	CASSFDRSSGNTIYF	TGTGCCAGTAGTTTCGACAGGAGCTCTGGAAACACCATATATTTT
TRBV2	TRBD1	NA	TRBJ1-6	CASSAIQGYGSPLHF	TGTGCCAGCAGCGCAATACAGGGGTACGGCTCACCCCTCCACTTT
TRBV5-4	TRBD1	NA	TRBJ1-5	CASSPAPGQGANQPQHF	TGTGCCAGCAGTCCGGCCCCGGGACAGGGGGCAAATCAGCCCCAGCATTTT
TRBV6-2/TRBV6-3	TRBD1	NA	TRBJ1-6	CASSVQGAGNSPLHF	TGTGCCAGCAGTGTACAGGGGGCAGGCAATTCACCCCTCCACTTT
TRBV3-1/TRBV3-2	TRBD2	few	TRBJ2-5	CASSFPPGTSGGQETQYF	TGTGCCAGCAGCTTCCCCCCCGGGACTAGCGGGGGACAAGAGACCCAGTACTTC
TRBV2	TRBD2	NA	TRBJ2-2	CASWTSGGTGELFF	TGTGCCAGTTGGACTAGCGGGGGCACCGGGGAGCTGTTTTTT
TRBV29-1	TRBD2	NA	TRBJ2-1	CSVNGLAGNYNEQFF	TGCAGCGTTAACGGACTAGCGGGGAATTACAATGAGCAGTTCTTC
TRBV2	NA	NA	TRBJ1-5	CASSEIGLNQPQHF	TGTGCCAGCAGTGAGATTGGTCTAAATCAGCCCCAGCATTTT
TRBV5-8	TRBD1	NA	TRBJ2-3	CASSLRGQAQYF	TGTGCCAGCAGCCTTCGAGGACAGGCGCAGTATTTT
TRBV5-4	TRBD1	NA	TRBJ2-1	CASSPWDSYNEQFF	TGTGCCAGCAGCCCATGGGACAGTTACAATGAGCAGTTCTTC
TRBV24-1	NA	NA	TRBJ1-2	CATSAHRALNYGYTF	TGTGCCACCAGTGCTCACAGGGCCCTTAACTATGGCTACACCTTC
TRBV3-1/TRBV3-2	NA	NA	TRBJ1-1	CASSQDGEGLDEAFF	TGTGCCAGCAGCCAAGATGGGGAGGGTTTGGATGAAGCTTTCTTT
TRBV28	NA	NA	TRBJ2-3	CASSHTSNSDTQYF	TGTGCCAGCAGTCATACTAGCAATAGCGATACGCAGTATTTT
TRBV14	NA	NA	TRBJ2-1	CASSQDSGIGLQFF	TGTGCCAGCAGCCAAGATAGTGGAATTGGGCTTCAGTTCTTC
TRBV11-2	NA	NA	TRBJ1-1	CASSAKREGTEAFF	TGTGCCAGCAGCGCAAAAAGAGAGGGCACTGAAGCTTTCTTT
TRBV2	TRBD2	NA	TRBJ2-1	CASRVSGGEGEQFF	TGTGCCAGCAGGGTTAGCGGGGGGGAAGGTGAGCAGTTCTTC
TRBV28	TRBD2	NA	TRBJ2-7	CASRRAGAGEQYF	TGTGCCAGCAGGCGAGCGGGGGCGGGAGAGCAGTACTTC